This T cell receptor (beta chain) was recovered during a study of T cells after posttransplantation cyclophosphamide. This clone was recorded at least ten times. On the day of bone marrow donation, the related graft donor provided peripheral blood. The table came from immunoSEQ multiplex PCR; TCRdb's copy has only in-frame clones and leaves some out. Altogether tens of thousands of clones were found in the sample, and no singletons occur. This CDR3 spans 19 amino acids. Unmatched junction bases numbered 12, after V lost 5 bases and J lost 4 bases. The germline V gene encodes CDR1 LNHNV and CDR2 YYDKDF (reference sequence).

The V and J genes are TRBV15 and TRBJ2-3, with TRBD2 matching 16 bases. Sequencing input: PBMCs. This clonotype was sampled from a man in his fifties or sixties in good health, CMV-negative, and a related stem cell transplant donor. This CDR3 is CATSPFPGLAGGQADTQYF. CDR3 nucleotides: TGTGCCACCAGCCCGTTCCCGGGACTAGCGGGGGGGCAGGCAGATACGCAGTATTTT.